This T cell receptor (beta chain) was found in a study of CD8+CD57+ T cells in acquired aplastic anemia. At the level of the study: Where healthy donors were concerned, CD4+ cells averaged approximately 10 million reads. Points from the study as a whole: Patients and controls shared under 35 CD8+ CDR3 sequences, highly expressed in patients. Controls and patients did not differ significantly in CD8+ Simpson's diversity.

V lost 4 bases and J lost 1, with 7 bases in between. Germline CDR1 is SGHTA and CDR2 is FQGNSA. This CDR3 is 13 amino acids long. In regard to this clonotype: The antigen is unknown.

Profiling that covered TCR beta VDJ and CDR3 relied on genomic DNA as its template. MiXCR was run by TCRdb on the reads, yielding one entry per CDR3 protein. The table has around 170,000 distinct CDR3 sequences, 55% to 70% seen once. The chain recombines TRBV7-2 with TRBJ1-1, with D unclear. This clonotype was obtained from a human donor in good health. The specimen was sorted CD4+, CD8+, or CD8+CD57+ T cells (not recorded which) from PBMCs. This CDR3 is CASSSVANTEAFF. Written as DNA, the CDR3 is TGTGCCAGCAGCTCGGTAGCGAACACTGAAGCTTTCTTT.